This T cell receptor beta chain was identified in a study of T cell changes during pregnancy in multiple sclerosis. The CDR3 is 13 residues long. Germline V gene lookup returns CDR1 GTSNPN and CDR2 SVGIG (reference sequence). With 2 bases removed from V and 4 bases from J, the gap between germline ends came to 12 bases. Data came from immunoSEQ multiplex PCR; TCRdb stores just in-frame clones and leaves some out. The table has some 64,000 clones, over 80% seen once. The sequence was collected from a female donor with multiple sclerosis, enrolled in a pregnancy study. This chain links TRBV30 with TRBJ2-7, with D perhaps matching TRBD2 (6 bases). Here the sequenced sample was peripheral blood, taken in the first trimester of pregnancy. In nucleotides, the CDR3 is TGTGCCTGGAGTCGGAGGGGATCGTACGAGCAGTACTTC. Its protein product is CAWSRRGSYEQYF.